A single sample is the source of the 23 T cell receptor beta chains below, sequenced in a study of identical twins. Each CDR3 protein is one row after TCRdb ran MiXCR on the 5' RACE reads. The data contain around 1.7 million distinct CDR3 sequences, under 35% of them singletons. The sample comprised cord blood. Source of these receptors: a newborn girl in good health.

This clonotype was recorded a few times. The chain links TRBV5-1 to TRBJ1-2; 7 bases align to TRBD1. Germline CDR1 SGHRS, CDR2 YFSETQ. Trimming took 3 bases from V and 4 from J; bases not matched to a gene: 6. The CDR3 runs 14 residues. CDR3 residues: CASSSEGALYGYTF. CDR3 bases: TGCGCCAGCAGCTCGGAGGGGGCGCTCTATGGCTACACCTTC.

In the case of this clonotype: Compared with germline, one end of the junction differs, possibly owing to a read error. J is TRBJ2-1 and V is TRBV24-1; 11 bases match TRBD2. The CDR3 length is 15 residues. CDR1 and CDR2 (germline): KGHDR, SFDVKD. The CDR3 sequence: CATSDFLAGGNERFF. In nucleotides, the CDR3 is TGTGCCACCAGTGACTTTCTAGCGGGAGGCAATGAGCGGTTCTTC.

This clonotype was seen just once. The chain links TRBV27 to TRBJ2-1; no clear D. The V end lost 2 bases, the J end lost 5 bases, and 16 bases lay between the germline ends. This CDR3 contains 16 residues. CDR1 and CDR2 from the germline V gene are MNHEY and SMNVEV (reference sequence). The CDR3 nucleotides are TGTGCCAGCAGTTTAAACTACGCCTCGCCACACAATGAGCAGTTCTTC. Residues: CASSLNYASPHNEQFF.

The V gene is TRBV7-2, the J gene TRBJ1-6; perhaps TRBD1 as D (5 bases). Germline CDR1 and CDR2: SGHTA and FQGNSA. The ends were cut back, 5 bases at V and 2 bases at J, with 7 bases in the middle. This CDR3 spans 14 amino acids. CDR3 amino acids: CASSGATYNSPLHF. In DNA form, the CDR3 reads TGTGCCAGCAGCGGGGCGACCTATAATTCACCCCTCCACTTT.

This clonotype was seen only a few times. The J gene is TRBJ2-7, the V gene TRBV5-6; the D gene is possibly TRBD2 (5 bases). The germline CDR1 and CDR2 sequences are SGHDT and YYEEEE. V was pared by 4 bases and J by 2 bases, with 13 bases between. There are 14 residues in the CDR3. CDR3 in DNA: TGTGCCAGCAGCCCCTCTGGGAGACCCTACGAGCAGTACTTC. Residues: CASSPSGRPYEQYF.

This clonotype turned up a few times. V usage is TRBV7-2 and J usage is TRBJ2-3, with 13 bases matching TRBD2. Germline assignment: CDR1 SGHTA and CDR2 FQGNSA. The CDR3 sequence is 15 residues long. V lost 4 bases to trimming and J lost 7 bases; unmatched junction nucleotides: 5. The CDR3 bases are TGTGCCAGCAGCTACAGGGGACTAGCGGGGTATACGCAGTATTTT. Encoded protein: CASSYRGLAGYTQYF.

This clonotype was recorded a few times. The J gene is TRBJ1-2, the V gene TRBV6-1, with 7 bases fitting TRBD1. Germline-derived CDR1 and CDR2 are MNHNS and SASEGT. The CDR3 has 16 residues. V shed 7 bases and J 6 bases; nucleotides not matched to a gene: 17. This chain's CDR3 is CASITQEGAVENGYTF. The CDR3 bases are TGTGCCAGCATCACCCAAGAGGGGGCTGTGGAAAATGGCTACACCTTC.

This chain connects TRBV12-3 or TRBV12-4 to TRBJ2-1, with 11 bases identical to TRBD2. CDR3 length: 17 residues. V lost 2 bases and J lost 13; bases outside the gene matches: 16. CDR3 DNA sequence: TGTGCCAGCAGTTTAAGTGGTAGCGGGGGGGCACGGGAGACCCAGTTCTTC. Encoded protein: CASSLSGSGGARETQFF.

The chain uses TRBV21-1 and TRBJ2-6; the table's D call, TRBD1, has no DNA check behind it. TRBV21-1 has pseudogene status. There are 19 residues in the CDR3. In nucleotides, the CDR3 is TGTGCCAGCAGCTTAAGGAAGACAGGGCCACACTCTGGGGCCAACGTCCTGACTTTC. It yields the protein CASSLRKTGPHSGANVLTF.

This chain links TRBV14 with TRBJ1-1; tentatively, D is TRBD1 (5 bases). V lost 6 bases to trimming and J lost 2 bases, with 10 bases between them. Germline assignment: CDR1 SGHDN and CDR2 FVKESK. This CDR3 comprises 13 residues. The CDR3 region has the DNA TGTGCCAGCAGGCATAGGGGAAACACTGAAGCTTTCTTT. Protein: CASRHRGNTEAFF.

This clonotype was observed a handful of times. The chain recombines TRBV20-1 with TRBJ1-1; a possible D gene is TRBD1 (5 bases). CDR1 and CDR2 from the germline V gene are DFQATT and SNEGSKA (reference sequence). This CDR3 contains 12 residues. DNA of the CDR3: TGCAGGGGGTTGGGGACTAACACTGAAGCTTTCTTT. Its protein is CRGLGTNTEAFF.

The chain carries TRBV5-1 and TRBJ1-2, with D uncertain. Per the germline V gene, CDR1 is SGHRS and CDR2 is YFSETQ. V dropped 4 bases and J dropped 9 bases, with 19 bases sitting between them. The CDR3 extends over 14 amino acids. The CDR3 region has the DNA TGCGCCAGCAGCAGTTTCAGAAGGTGGAAGTGCTACACCTTC. As protein: CASSSFRRWKCYTF.

The chain combines TRBV28 with TRBJ2-3; perhaps TRBD2 as D (6 bases). Germline CDR1 MDHEN, CDR2 SYDVKM. The CDR3 is made up of 13 amino acids. V lost 6 bases to trimming and J lost 2 bases, with 9 bases between them. CDR3: CASRTSPTDTQYF. The CDR3 region has the DNA TGTGCCAGCAGGACTAGTCCCACAGATACGCAGTATTTT.

The chain joins TRBV2 to TRBJ2-1, with TRBD2 matching 7 bases. The J segment lost 9 bases and the V segment lost 8 bases, leaving 19 bases of the junction unmatched. The CDR3 spans 16 residues. CDR1 is SNHLY and CDR2 is FYNNEI in the germline V gene. Here the CDR3 reads CASQNKLFGTNTEQFF. The CDR3 DNA reads as TGTGCCAGCCAAAATAAGCTTTTCGGGACTAATACTGAGCAGTTCTTC.

This clonotype was counted only a few times. The chain has TRBV29-1 and TRBJ2-2; TRBD2 aligns across 8 bases. This CDR3 is 14 amino acids long. CDR1 and CDR2 from the germline V gene are SQVTM and ANQGSEA. J was trimmed by 4 bases and V by 4 bases; bases with no gene match: 5. The CDR3 DNA reads as TGCAGCGTTGTGGCGGGGGGCCTCACCGGGGAGCTGTTTTTT. As protein: CSVVAGGLTGELFF.

The J gene is TRBJ1-5, the V gene TRBV2; no definite D call. The CDR3 is 16 residues long. Per germline, CDR1 SNHLY and CDR2 FYNNEI. V lost 3 bases and J lost 0, with 12 bases in between. CDR3 coding DNA: TGTGCCAGCAGTGATTGGAGAAACGATAGCAATCAGCCCCAGCATTTT. Its translation: CASSDWRNDSNQPQHF.

Ten or more counts support this clonotype. The chain employs TRBV4-1 and TRBJ2-7; maybe TRBD1 (6 bases). The V gene's germline CDR1 is MGHRA and CDR2 YSYEKL. The CDR3 is 17 residues long. V was shortened by 2 bases and J by 0 bases, with 17 bases between the two germline ends. The CDR3 loop is CASSQLGLRGSSYEQYF. In DNA form, the CDR3 reads TGCGCCAGCAGCCAATTGGGCCTCAGGGGAAGCTCCTACGAGCAGTACTTC.

In this sample, this clonotype turned up many times. CDR3 in DNA: TGCAGTGCTAGAGATTTCTACGAGCAGTACTTC. It is translated as CSARDFYEQYF. The chain links TRBV20-1 to TRBJ2-7; no firm D call. This CDR3 is built from 11 residues. V dropped 0 bases and J dropped 3 bases, with 3 bases sitting between them. Germline V gene sequence: CDR1 DFQATT, CDR2 SNEGSKA (reference sequence).

Only a few counts were recorded for this clonotype. CDR3 residues: CSAREPGQAIRSYNSPLHF. CDR3 in DNA: TGCAGTGCTAGAGAACCGGGACAGGCTATACGCTCCTATAATTCACCCCTCCACTTT. This rearrangement joins TRBV20-1 to TRBJ1-6, with 8 bases matching TRBD1. V dropped 0 bases and J dropped 0; count of bases not matched to a gene: 10. The CDR3 is 19 amino acids. Germline CDR1 is DFQATT and CDR2 is SNEGSKA (reference sequence).

This clonotype was recorded a few times. This rearrangement joins TRBV5-6 to TRBJ1-6, with TRBD1 identical over 11 bases. The CDR3 runs 19 residues. CDR1 is SGHDT, CDR2 YYEEEE, per germline. The V segment lost 4 bases and the J segment 0 bases; nucleotides outside the gene matches: 9. CDR3 amino acids: CASSGRTGGLSSYNSPLHF. DNA for the CDR3: TGTGCCAGCAGCGGAAGGACAGGGGGCCTGAGCTCCTATAATTCACCCCTCCACTTT.

This rearrangement joins TRBV10-3 to TRBJ2-7, with D unclear. This CDR3 is built from 14 residues. Trimming stripped 6 bases from V and 7 bases from J, with 19 bases between. Germline assignment: CDR1 ENHRY and CDR2 SYGVKD. CDR3 nucleotide sequence: TGTGCCATCAGGGCTAGTGGGTTATTGGAAGAGCAGTACTTC. This gives the protein CAIRASGLLEEQYF.

The gene calls are TRBV20-1 and TRBJ2-1; maybe TRBD2 (7 bases). This CDR3 contains 17 residues. Germline V gives CDR1 DFQATT, CDR2 SNEGSKA (reference sequence). Trimming cost V 1 base and J 0 bases, with 16 bases left between them. The CDR3 DNA is TGCAGTGCTAGAGGGGGGGGCTCCCCGAGCTCCTACAATGAGCAGTTCTTC. Translation: CSARGGGSPSSYNEQFF.

The table lists this clonotype with a few counts. The chain is built from TRBV20-1 and TRBJ1-2, with D unresolved. Trimming stripped 3 bases from V and 2 bases from J, with 7 bases between. CDR3 length: 12 residues. Per the germline V gene, CDR1 is DFQATT and CDR2 is SNEGSKA (reference sequence). CDR3 nucleotides: TGCAGTGCTAGGAGGCTAAACTATGGCTACACCTTC. Amino acids: CSARRLNYGYTF.